This T cell receptor beta chain was found in a study of T cell responses to AZD1222 COVID-19 vaccine. Investigators merged groups given second doses at roughly 4 or roughly 12 weeks. In germline, CDR1 is MNHEY, CDR2 SMNVEV (reference sequence). The CDR3 loop spans 13 amino acids. Trimming at V came to 5 bases and at J to 6 bases, leaving 3 bases not matched to a gene. Using immunoSEQ multiplex PCR, the repertoire was profiled, and TCRdb retains in-frame clones only, with some absent. The table includes more than 100,000 clones, around 92% detected once. The receptor was derived from an adult who received the AZD1222 COVID-19 vaccine. The chain recombines TRBV27 with TRBJ2-7; 11 bases are a match to TRBD1. The source was peripheral blood, collected 28 days after the second AZD1222 dose. CDR3: CASSHGTGGEQYF. The CDR3 DNA is TGTGCCAGCAGTCATGGGACAGGGGGCGAGCAGTACTTC.